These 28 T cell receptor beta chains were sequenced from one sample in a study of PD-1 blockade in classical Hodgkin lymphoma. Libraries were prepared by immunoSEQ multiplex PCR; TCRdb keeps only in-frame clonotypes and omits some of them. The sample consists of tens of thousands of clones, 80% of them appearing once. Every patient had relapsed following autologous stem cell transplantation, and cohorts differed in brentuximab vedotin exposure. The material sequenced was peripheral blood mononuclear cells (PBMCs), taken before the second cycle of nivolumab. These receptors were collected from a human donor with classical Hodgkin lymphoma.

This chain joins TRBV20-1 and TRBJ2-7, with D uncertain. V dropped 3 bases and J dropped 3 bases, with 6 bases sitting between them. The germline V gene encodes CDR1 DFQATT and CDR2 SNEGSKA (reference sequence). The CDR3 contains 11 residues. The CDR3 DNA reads TGCAGTGCTAGTCCGAGCTACGAGCAGTACTTC. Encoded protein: CSASPSYEQYF.

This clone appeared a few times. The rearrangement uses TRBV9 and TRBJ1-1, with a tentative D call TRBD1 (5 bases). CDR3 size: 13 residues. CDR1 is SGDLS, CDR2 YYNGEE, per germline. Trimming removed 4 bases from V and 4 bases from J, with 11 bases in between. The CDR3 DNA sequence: TGTGCCAGCAGCTCGGGACGGCTCACTGAAGCTTTCTTT. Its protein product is CASSSGRLTEAFF.

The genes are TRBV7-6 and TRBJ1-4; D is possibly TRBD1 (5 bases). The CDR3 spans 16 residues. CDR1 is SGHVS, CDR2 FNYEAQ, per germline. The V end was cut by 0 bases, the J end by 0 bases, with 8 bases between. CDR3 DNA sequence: TGTGCCAGCAGCTTAGCGGGGCAGGCAACTAATGAAAAACTGTTTTTT. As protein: CASSLAGQATNEKLFF.

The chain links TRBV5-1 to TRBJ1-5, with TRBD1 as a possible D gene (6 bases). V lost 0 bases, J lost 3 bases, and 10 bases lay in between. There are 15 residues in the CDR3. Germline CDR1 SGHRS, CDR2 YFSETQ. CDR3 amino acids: CASSLVPGANQPQHF. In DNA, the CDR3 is TGCGCCAGCAGCTTGGTTCCAGGGGCCAATCAGCCCCAGCATTTT.

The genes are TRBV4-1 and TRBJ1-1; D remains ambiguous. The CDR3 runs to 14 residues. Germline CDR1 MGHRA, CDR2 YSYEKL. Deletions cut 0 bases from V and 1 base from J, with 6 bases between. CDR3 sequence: CASSQDRGNTEAFF. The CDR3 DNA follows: TGCGCCAGCAGCCAAGATCGAGGGAACACTGAAGCTTTCTTT.

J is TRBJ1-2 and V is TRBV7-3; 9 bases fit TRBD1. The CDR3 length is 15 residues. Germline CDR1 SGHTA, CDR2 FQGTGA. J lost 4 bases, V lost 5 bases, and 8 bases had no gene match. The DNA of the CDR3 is TGTGCCAGCAGCGTTTCCGGGACAGGGATCTATGGCTACACCTTC. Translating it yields CASSVSGTGIYGYTF.

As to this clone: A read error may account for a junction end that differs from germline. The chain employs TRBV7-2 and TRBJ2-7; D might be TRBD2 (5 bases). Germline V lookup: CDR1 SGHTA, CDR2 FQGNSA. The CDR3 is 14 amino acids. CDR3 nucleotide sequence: TGCGCCAGCAGCCAAGGAGAGGGTCCCTACGAGCAGTACTTC. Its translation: CASSQGEGPYEQYF.

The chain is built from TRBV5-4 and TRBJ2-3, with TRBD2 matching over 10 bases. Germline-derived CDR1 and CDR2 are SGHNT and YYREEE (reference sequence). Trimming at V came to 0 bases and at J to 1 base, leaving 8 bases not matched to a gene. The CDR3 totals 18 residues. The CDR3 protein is CASSLVPLAGSGTDTQYF. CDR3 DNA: TGTGCCAGCAGCTTGGTTCCACTAGCGGGAAGTGGCACAGATACGCAGTATTTT. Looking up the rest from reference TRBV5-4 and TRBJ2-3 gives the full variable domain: ETGVTQSPTHLIKTRGQQVTLRCSSQSGHNTVSWYQQALGQGPQFIFQYYREEENGRGNFPPRFSGLQFPNYSSELNVNALELDDSALYLCASSLVPLAGSGTDTQYFGPGTRLTVL.

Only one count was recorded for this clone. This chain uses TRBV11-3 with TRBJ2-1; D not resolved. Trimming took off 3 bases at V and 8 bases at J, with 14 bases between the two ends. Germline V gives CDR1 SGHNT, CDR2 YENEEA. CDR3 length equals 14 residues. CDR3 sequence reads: CASSFGSGFYEQFF. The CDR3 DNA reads TGTGCCAGCAGCTTTGGTTCCGGATTTTATGAGCAGTTCTTC.

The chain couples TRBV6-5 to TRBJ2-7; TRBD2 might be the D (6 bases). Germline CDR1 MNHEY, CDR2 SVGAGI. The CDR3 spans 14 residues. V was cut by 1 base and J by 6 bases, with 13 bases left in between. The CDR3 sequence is CASSYWGDGIEQYF. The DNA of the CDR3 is TGTGCCAGCAGTTACTGGGGGGACGGCATCGAGCAGTACTTC.

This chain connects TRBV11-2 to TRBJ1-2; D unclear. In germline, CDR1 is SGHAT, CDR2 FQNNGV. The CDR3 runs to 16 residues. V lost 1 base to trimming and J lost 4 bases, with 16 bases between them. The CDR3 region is CASSLGAGSTPYGYTF. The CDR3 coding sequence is TGTGCCAGCAGCTTAGGGGCGGGTTCCACCCCCTATGGCTACACCTTC. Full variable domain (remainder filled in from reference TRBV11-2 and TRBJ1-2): EAGVAQSPRYKIIEKRQSVAFWCNPISGHATLYWYQQILGQGPKLLIQFQNNGVVDDSQLPKDRFSAERLKGVDSTLKIQPAKLEDSAVYLCASSLGAGSTPYGYTFGSGTRLTVV.

This CDR3 reads CASSLRAGGNEQFF. The CDR3 DNA is TGTGCCAGCAGTTTAAGGGCAGGGGGCAATGAGCAGTTCTTC. The chain combines TRBV28 with TRBJ2-1; 7 nucleotides line up with TRBD1. Germline lookup yields CDR1 MDHEN and CDR2 SYDVKM. This CDR3 contains 14 residues. V was pared by 2 bases and J by 6 bases, with 4 bases of the junction left unmatched.

CDR3 coding DNA: TGTGCCAGCAGCGTCGACGGTGTGAACACTGAAGCTTTCTTT. As protein: CASSVDGVNTEAFF. The chain carries TRBV7-8 and TRBJ1-1; no clear D. The CDR3 extends over 14 amino acids. Germline assignment: CDR1 SGHVS and CDR2 FQNEAQ. Trimming stripped 5 bases from V and 0 bases from J, with 10 bases between.

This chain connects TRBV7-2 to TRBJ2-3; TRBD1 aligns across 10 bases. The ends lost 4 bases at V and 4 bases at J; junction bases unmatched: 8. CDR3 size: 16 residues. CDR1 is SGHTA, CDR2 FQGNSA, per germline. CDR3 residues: CASSSPDRGRSDTQYF. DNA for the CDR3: TGTGCCAGCAGCTCCCCAGACAGGGGGCGATCAGATACGCAGTATTTT. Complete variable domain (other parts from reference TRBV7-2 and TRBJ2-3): GAGVSQSPSNKVTEKGKDVELRCDPISGHTALYWYRQSLGQGLEFLIYFQGNSAPDKSGLPSDRFSAERTGGSVSTLTIQRTQQEDSAVYLCASSSPDRGRSDTQYFGPGTRLTVL.

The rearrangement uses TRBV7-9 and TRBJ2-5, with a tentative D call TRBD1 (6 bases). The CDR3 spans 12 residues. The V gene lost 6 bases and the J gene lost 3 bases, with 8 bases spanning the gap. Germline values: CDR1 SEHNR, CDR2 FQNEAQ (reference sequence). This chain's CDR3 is CASSRGKETQYF. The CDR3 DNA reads TGTGCCAGCAGTAGGGGGAAAGAGACCCAGTACTTC.

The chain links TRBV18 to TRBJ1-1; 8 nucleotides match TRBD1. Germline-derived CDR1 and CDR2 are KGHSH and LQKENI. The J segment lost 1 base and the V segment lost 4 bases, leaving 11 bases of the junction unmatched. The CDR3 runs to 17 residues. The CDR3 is CASSQRQGISTNTEAFF. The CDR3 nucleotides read TGTGCCAGCTCACAGAGACAGGGGATTTCGACGAACACTGAAGCTTTCTTT.

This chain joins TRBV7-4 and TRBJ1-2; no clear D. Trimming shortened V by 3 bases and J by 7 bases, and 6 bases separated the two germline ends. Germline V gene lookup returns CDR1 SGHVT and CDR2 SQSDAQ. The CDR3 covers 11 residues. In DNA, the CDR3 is TGTGCCAGCAGCTTCAAATTTGGCTACACCTTC. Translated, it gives CASSFKFGYTF.

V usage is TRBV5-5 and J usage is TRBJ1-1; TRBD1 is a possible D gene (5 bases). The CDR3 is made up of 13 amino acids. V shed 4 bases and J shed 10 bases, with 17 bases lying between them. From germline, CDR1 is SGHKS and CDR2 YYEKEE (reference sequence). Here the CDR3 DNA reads TGTGCCAGCAGCCCATTATCTGGGACGGCAGCTTTCTTT. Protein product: CASSPLSGTAAFF.

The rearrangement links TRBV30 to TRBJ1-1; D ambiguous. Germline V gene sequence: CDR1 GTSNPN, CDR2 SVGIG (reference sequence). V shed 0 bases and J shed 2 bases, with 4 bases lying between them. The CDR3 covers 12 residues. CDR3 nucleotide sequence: TGTGCCTGGAGTGTGACAAACACTGAAGCTTTCTTT. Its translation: CAWSVTNTEAFF.

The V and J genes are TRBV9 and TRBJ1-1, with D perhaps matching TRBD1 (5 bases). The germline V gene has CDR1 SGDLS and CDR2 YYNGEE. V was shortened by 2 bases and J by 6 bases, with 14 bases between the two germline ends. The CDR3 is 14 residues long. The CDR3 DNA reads TGTGCCAGCAGCGTTGGGGCTTTCTTTTCTGAAGCTTTCTTT. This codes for CASSVGAFFSEAFF.

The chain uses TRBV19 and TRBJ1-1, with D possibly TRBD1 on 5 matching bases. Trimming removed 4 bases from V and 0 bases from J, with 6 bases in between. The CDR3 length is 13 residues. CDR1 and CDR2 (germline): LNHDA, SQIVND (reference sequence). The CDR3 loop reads CASSTGLNTEAFF. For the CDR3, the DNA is TGTGCCAGTAGTACAGGGCTGAACACTGAAGCTTTCTTT. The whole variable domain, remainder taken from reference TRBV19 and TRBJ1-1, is DGGITQSPKYLFRKEGQNVTLSCEQNLNHDAMYWYRQDPGQGLRLIYYSQIVNDFQKGDIAEGYSVSREKKESFPLTVTSAQKNPTAFYLCASSTGLNTEAFFGQGTRLTVV.

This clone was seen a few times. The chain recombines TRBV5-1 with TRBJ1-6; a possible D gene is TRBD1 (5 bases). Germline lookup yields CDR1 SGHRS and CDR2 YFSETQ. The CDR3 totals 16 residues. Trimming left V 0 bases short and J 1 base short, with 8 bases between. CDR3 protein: CASSLGGASYNSPLHF. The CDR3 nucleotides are TGCGCCAGCAGCTTGGGGGGCGCATCCTATAATTCACCCCTCCACTTT.

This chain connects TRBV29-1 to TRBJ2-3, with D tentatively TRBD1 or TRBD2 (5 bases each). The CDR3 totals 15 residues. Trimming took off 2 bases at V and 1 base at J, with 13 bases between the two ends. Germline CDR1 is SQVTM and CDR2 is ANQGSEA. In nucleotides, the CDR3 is TGCAGCGTTGAAAGGGGAGCCCATCGCACAGATACGCAGTATTTT. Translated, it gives CSVERGAHRTDTQYF.

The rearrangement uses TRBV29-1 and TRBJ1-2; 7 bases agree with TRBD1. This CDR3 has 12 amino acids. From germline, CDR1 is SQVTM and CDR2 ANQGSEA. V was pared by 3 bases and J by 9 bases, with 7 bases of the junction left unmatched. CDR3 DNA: TGCAGCGTTGAGGGCAGGGGGTTCCGCTACACCTTC. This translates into CSVEGRGFRYTF.

CDR3 region: CASSVEGQGGGYGYTF. CDR3 in DNA: TGTGCCAGCAGCGTAGAGGGGCAGGGTGGGGGCTATGGCTACACCTTC. The chain employs TRBV9 and TRBJ1-2; weak D call: TRBD1 (5 bases). Trimming removed 0 bases from V and 4 bases from J, with 16 bases in between. The V gene's germline CDR1 is SGDLS and CDR2 YYNGEE. There are 16 residues in the CDR3. The full variable domain, completed using reference TRBV9 and TRBJ1-2, is DSGVTQTPKHLITATGQRVTLRCSPRSGDLSVYWYQQSLDQGLQFLIQYYNGEERAKGNILERFSAQQFPDLHSELNLSSLELGDSALYFCASSVEGQGGGYGYTFGSGTRLTVV.

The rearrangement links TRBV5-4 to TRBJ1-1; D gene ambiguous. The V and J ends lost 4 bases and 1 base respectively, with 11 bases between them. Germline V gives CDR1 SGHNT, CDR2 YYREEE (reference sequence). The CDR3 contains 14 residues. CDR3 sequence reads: CASSPRVGNTEAFF. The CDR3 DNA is TGTGCCAGCAGCCCTAGGGTGGGGAACACTGAAGCTTTCTTT. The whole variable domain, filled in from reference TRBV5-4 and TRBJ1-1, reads ETGVTQSPTHLIKTRGQQVTLRCSSQSGHNTVSWYQQALGQGPQFIFQYYREEENGRGNFPPRFSGLQFPNYSSELNVNALELDDSALYLCASSPRVGNTEAFFGQGTRLTVV.

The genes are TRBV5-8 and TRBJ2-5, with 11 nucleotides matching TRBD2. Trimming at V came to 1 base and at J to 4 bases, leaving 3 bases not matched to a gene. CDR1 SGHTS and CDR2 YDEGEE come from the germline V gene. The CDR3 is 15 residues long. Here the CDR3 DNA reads TGTGCCAGCAGCTTGTGGCTAGCGGGGGGAGAGACCCAGTACTTC. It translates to CASSLWLAGGETQYF.

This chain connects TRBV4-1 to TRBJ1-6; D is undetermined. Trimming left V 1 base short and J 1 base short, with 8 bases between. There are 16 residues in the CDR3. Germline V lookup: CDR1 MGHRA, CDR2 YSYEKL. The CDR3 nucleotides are TGCGCCAGCAGCCAAGGGGAGGTATCCTATAATTCACCCCTCCACTTT. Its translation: CASSQGEVSYNSPLHF.